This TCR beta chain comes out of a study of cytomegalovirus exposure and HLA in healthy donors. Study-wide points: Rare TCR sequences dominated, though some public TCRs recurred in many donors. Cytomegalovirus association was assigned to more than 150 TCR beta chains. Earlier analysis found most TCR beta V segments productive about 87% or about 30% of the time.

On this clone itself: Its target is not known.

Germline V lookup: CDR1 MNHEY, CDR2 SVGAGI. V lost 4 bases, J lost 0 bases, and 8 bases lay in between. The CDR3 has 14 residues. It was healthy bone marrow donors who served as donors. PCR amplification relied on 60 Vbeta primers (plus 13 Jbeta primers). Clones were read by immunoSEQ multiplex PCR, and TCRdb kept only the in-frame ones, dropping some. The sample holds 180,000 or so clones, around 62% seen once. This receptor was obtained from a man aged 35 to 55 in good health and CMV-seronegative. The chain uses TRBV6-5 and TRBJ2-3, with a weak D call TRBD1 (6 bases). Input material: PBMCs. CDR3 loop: CASSWGRSTDTQYF. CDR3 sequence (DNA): TGTGCCAGCAGTTGGGGGCGGAGCACAGATACGCAGTATTTT.